Listed below are T cell receptor beta chains from one sample, sequenced in a study of cytomegalovirus exposure and HLA in healthy donors. Measured with immunoSEQ multiplex PCR; TCRdb has only the in-frame clones, and not every one. The sample has about 160,000 clones, around four fifths seen once. Sequencing input: PBMCs. The receptor set was obtained from a woman in her fifties or sixties in good health and CMV-seronegative. The CDR3 runs from the conserved cysteine through the conserved F or W. Each record gives: J gene, D gene, V gene, clone size, CDR3 protein, CDR3 DNA. A D gene is named only where the DNA matches it firmly. The size entry is marked missing in some rows and otherwise reads once, few, many or a size class.

J gene: TRBJ2-1
D gene: TRBD1
V gene: TRBV5-1
clone size: -
CDR3 protein: CASSLGNLQGAVEQFF
CDR3 DNA: TGCGCCAGCAGCTTGGGTAACTTACAGGGGGCTGTTGAGCAGTTCTTC

J gene: TRBJ1-4
D gene: -
V gene: TRBV4-3
clone size: once
CDR3 protein: CASSRGRGGRGTNEKLFF
CDR3 DNA: TGCGCCAGCAGCCGAGGCAGGGGCGGCAGGGGCACTAATGAAAAACTGTTTTTT

J gene: TRBJ1-1
D gene: -
V gene: TRBV7-2
clone size: -
CDR3 protein: CASSSEIRSGAFF
CDR3 DNA: TGTGCCAGCAGCTCCGAGATTCGAAGCGGGGCTTTCTTT

J gene: TRBJ1-1
D gene: TRBD1
V gene: TRBV7-8
clone size: -
CDR3 protein: CASSLSGWSGQGFTEAFF
CDR3 DNA: TGTGCCAGCAGCTTAAGTGGTTGGTCCGGACAGGGATTCACTGAAGCTTTCTTT

J gene: TRBJ2-7
D gene: TRBD1
V gene: TRBV5-4
clone size: few
CDR3 protein: CASSIKSGTAYEQYF
CDR3 DNA: TGTGCCAGCAGCATTAAATCCGGGACAGCCTACGAGCAGTACTTC

J gene: TRBJ2-7
D gene: TRBD2
V gene: TRBV7-2
clone size: -
CDR3 protein: CASSFRGGYYEQYF
CDR3 DNA: TGTGCCAGCAGCTTTCGGGGGGGGTACTACGAGCAGTACTTC

J gene: TRBJ2-3
D gene: TRBD2
V gene: TRBV6-1
clone size: -
CDR3 protein: CASKKGLAGEGRQYF
CDR3 DNA: TGTGCCAGTAAGAAGGGACTAGCGGGGGAAGGGAGGCAGTATTTT

J gene: TRBJ1-3
D gene: -
V gene: TRBV18
clone size: -
CDR3 protein: CASSPRSQGMNF
CDR3 DNA: TGTGCCAGCTCACCACGATCTCAGGGGATGAATTTT

J gene: TRBJ2-7
D gene: TRBD2
V gene: TRBV30
clone size: -
CDR3 protein: CAWSPPPRLAATYEQYF
CDR3 DNA: TGTGCCTGGAGTCCCCCCCCGCGACTAGCGGCCACCTACGAGCAGTACTTC

J gene: TRBJ2-1
D gene: -
V gene: TRBV5-1
clone size: -
CDR3 protein: CASSLGGPHNEQFF
CDR3 DNA: TGCGCCAGCAGCTTGGGAGGGCCTCACAATGAGCAGTTCTTC

J gene: TRBJ2-4
D gene: TRBD1
V gene: TRBV5-1
clone size: -
CDR3 protein: CASSPDRVDKNIQYF
CDR3 DNA: TGCGCCAGCAGCCCCGACAGGGTAGACAAAAACATTCAGTACTTC

J gene: TRBJ1-1
D gene: -
V gene: TRBV6-6
clone size: -
CDR3 protein: CASSYRQGTEAFF
CDR3 DNA: TGTGCCAGCAGTTACCGTCAGGGCACTGAAGCTTTCTTT

J gene: TRBJ2-7
D gene: -
V gene: TRBV5-4
clone size: -
CDR3 protein: CASSLVPASYEQYF
CDR3 DNA: TGTGCCAGCAGCTTGGTTCCAGCGTCCTACGAGCAGTACTTC

J gene: TRBJ1-5
D gene: TRBD1
V gene: TRBV6-5
clone size: -
CDR3 protein: CASSHRGRGNQPQHF
CDR3 DNA: TGTGCCAGCAGTCACAGGGGGCGCGGCAATCAGCCCCAGCATTTT

J gene: TRBJ1-1
D gene: -
V gene: TRBV20-1
clone size: -
CDR3 protein: CSARRGDEAFF
CDR3 DNA: TGCAGTGCGAGGAGGGGCGATGAAGCTTTCTTT

J gene: TRBJ1-4
D gene: -
V gene: TRBV7-2
clone size: -
CDR3 protein: CASSPIGATNEKLFF
CDR3 DNA: TGTGCCAGCAGCCCAATCGGTGCAACTAATGAAAAACTGTTTTTT

J gene: TRBJ1-2
D gene: -
V gene: TRBV29-1
clone size: once
CDR3 protein: CSVELSVNYGYTF
CDR3 DNA: TGCAGCGTTGAATTGTCAGTTAATTATGGCTACACCTTC

J gene: TRBJ2-3
D gene: -
V gene: TRBV10-1
clone size: -
CDR3 protein: CASSVWSGSTDTQYF
CDR3 DNA: TGCGCCAGCAGTGTATGGAGCGGTAGCACAGATACGCAGTATTTT

J gene: TRBJ2-1
D gene: TRBD1
V gene: TRBV28
clone size: -
CDR3 protein: CASGPTGGTYNEQFF
CDR3 DNA: TGTGCCAGCGGACCCACAGGGGGGACTTACAATGAGCAGTTCTTC

J gene: TRBJ1-1
D gene: -
V gene: TRBV9
clone size: few
CDR3 protein: CASSVGGGANTEAFF
CDR3 DNA: TGTGCCAGCAGCGTAGGGGGGGGAGCAAACACTGAAGCTTTCTTT

J gene: TRBJ1-5
D gene: -
V gene: TRBV9
clone size: -
CDR3 protein: CASSQGLANQPQHF
CDR3 DNA: TGTGCCAGTAGTCAGGGGCTTGCCAATCAGCCCCAGCATTTT

J gene: TRBJ2-1
D gene: -
V gene: TRBV13
clone size: -
CDR3 protein: CASSSPPTASAYNEQFF
CDR3 DNA: TGTGCCAGCAGCTCCCCCCCAACAGCTAGCGCCTACAATGAGCAGTTCTTC

J gene: TRBJ2-7
D gene: TRBD1
V gene: TRBV11-2
clone size: -
CDR3 protein: CASSLDRDRGHEQYF
CDR3 DNA: TGTGCCAGCAGCTTAGACCGGGACAGGGGCCACGAGCAGTACTTC

J gene: TRBJ2-5
D gene: TRBD1
V gene: TRBV7-8
clone size: -
CDR3 protein: CASSHLLGTGSRTQYF
CDR3 DNA: TGTGCCAGCAGCCACCTGCTTGGGACAGGGTCAAGGACCCAGTACTTC

J gene: TRBJ2-7
D gene: TRBD1
V gene: TRBV27
clone size: -
CDR3 protein: CASSLQTGWTYEQYF
CDR3 DNA: TGTGCCAGCAGCCTCCAGACAGGGTGGACCTACGAGCAGTACTTC

J gene: TRBJ2-7
D gene: -
V gene: TRBV10-3
clone size: -
CDR3 protein: CAISGIRAYEQYF
CDR3 DNA: TGTGCCATCAGTGGGATCAGGGCCTACGAGCAGTACTTC

J gene: TRBJ1-2
D gene: -
V gene: TRBV7-2
clone size: -
CDR3 protein: CASSLWGGGYTF
CDR3 DNA: TGTGCCAGCAGCTTGTGGGGGGGTGGCTACACCTTC

J gene: TRBJ2-7
D gene: -
V gene: TRBV5-4
clone size: once
CDR3 protein: CASSLTAYEQYF
CDR3 DNA: TGTGCCAGCAGTCTCACTGCCTACGAGCAGTACTTC

J gene: TRBJ1-1
D gene: -
V gene: TRBV28
clone size: once
CDR3 protein: CASSLGAAEGYTEAFF
CDR3 DNA: TGTGCCAGCAGTTTAGGGGCGGCAGAAGGGTACACTGAAGCTTTCTTT

J gene: TRBJ1-1
D gene: -
V gene: TRBV28
clone size: once
CDR3 protein: CASSLRVVDTEAFF
CDR3 DNA: TGTGCCAGCAGTTTACGCGTAGTGGACACTGAAGCTTTCTTT

J gene: TRBJ2-7
D gene: -
V gene: TRBV6-5
clone size: once
CDR3 protein: CASSLGYEQYF
CDR3 DNA: TGTGCCAGCAGCCTCGGCTACGAGCAGTACTTC

J gene: TRBJ1-2
D gene: -
V gene: TRBV9
clone size: -
CDR3 protein: CASSVGESIANYGYTF
CDR3 DNA: TGTGCCAGCAGCGTAGGCGAGAGCATAGCTAACTATGGCTACACCTTC

J gene: TRBJ1-4
D gene: TRBD1
V gene: TRBV5-4
clone size: -
CDR3 protein: CASRGTANEKLFF
CDR3 DNA: TGTGCCAGCAGGGGGACAGCCAATGAAAAACTGTTTTTT

J gene: TRBJ2-7
D gene: TRBD1
V gene: TRBV5-1
clone size: -
CDR3 protein: CASSGRTGGYEQYF
CDR3 DNA: TGCGCCAGCAGCGGACGGACAGGGGGCTATGAGCAGTACTTC

J gene: TRBJ2-1
D gene: -
V gene: TRBV28
clone size: -
CDR3 protein: CASGSRYNEQFF
CDR3 DNA: TGTGCCAGCGGGAGTCGGTACAATGAGCAGTTCTTC

J gene: TRBJ1-1
D gene: -
V gene: TRBV2
clone size: -
CDR3 protein: CASSPRQETEAFF
CDR3 DNA: TGTGCCAGCAGTCCACGACAGGAAACTGAAGCTTTCTTT

J gene: TRBJ1-4
D gene: -
V gene: TRBV5-5
clone size: -
CDR3 protein: CASSLAETVLKLFF
CDR3 DNA: TGTGCCAGCAGCTTGGCCGAAACAGTCTTAAAACTGTTTTTT

J gene: TRBJ1-5
D gene: -
V gene: TRBV15
clone size: -
CDR3 protein: CATSRGGGDQPQHF
CDR3 DNA: TGTGCCACCAGCAGAGGGGGCGGGGATCAGCCCCAGCATTTT

J gene: TRBJ2-1
D gene: TRBD2
V gene: TRBV19
clone size: -
CDR3 protein: CASSILHPGTSGANEQFF
CDR3 DNA: TGTGCCAGTAGTATCCTCCACCCCGGGACTAGCGGGGCCAATGAGCAGTTCTTC

J gene: TRBJ2-1
D gene: TRBD2
V gene: TRBV5-1
clone size: -
CDR3 protein: CASRKALAGSNEQFF
CDR3 DNA: TGCGCCAGCAGAAAGGCCCTAGCGGGGAGCAATGAGCAGTTCTTC

J gene: TRBJ1-2
D gene: TRBD1
V gene: TRBV11-2
clone size: -
CDR3 protein: CASSLSGTGGIGGYTF
CDR3 DNA: TGTGCCAGCAGCTTAAGCGGGACAGGGGGGATTGGTGGCTACACCTTC

J gene: TRBJ2-7
D gene: -
V gene: TRBV9
clone size: -
CDR3 protein: CASSVAGVGGPYEQYF
CDR3 DNA: TGTGCCAGCAGCGTAGCGGGGGTAGGTGGCCCCTACGAGCAGTACTTC

J gene: TRBJ1-2
D gene: -
V gene: TRBV5-5
clone size: -
CDR3 protein: CASSLAGANYGYTF
CDR3 DNA: TGTGCCAGCAGCCTTGCAGGCGCCAACTATGGCTACACCTTC

J gene: TRBJ2-2
D gene: -
V gene: TRBV9
clone size: -
CDR3 protein: CASSVVSGEAGELFF
CDR3 DNA: TGTGCCAGCAGCGTAGTGTCGGGGGAGGCCGGGGAGCTGTTTTTT

J gene: TRBJ2-7
D gene: -
V gene: TRBV28
clone size: -
CDR3 protein: CASSSIRRGGAEQYF
CDR3 DNA: TGTGCCAGCAGTTCCATACGCCGTGGGGGGGCCGAGCAGTACTTC

J gene: TRBJ2-5
D gene: -
V gene: TRBV11-3
clone size: once
CDR3 protein: CASSPGSSKGETQYF
CDR3 DNA: TGTGCCAGCAGCCCGGGTAGCTCCAAAGGAGAGACCCAGTACTTC

J gene: TRBJ2-7
D gene: TRBD2
V gene: TRBV27
clone size: -
CDR3 protein: CASSSLLGGDSYEQYF
CDR3 DNA: TGTGCCAGCAGTTCACTGCTGGGGGGGGATTCCTACGAGCAGTACTTC

J gene: TRBJ1-5
D gene: TRBD1
V gene: TRBV7-9
clone size: once
CDR3 protein: CASSNLGQAKEEAQHF
CDR3 DNA: TGTGCCAGCAGCAACCTTGGACAGGCCAAAGAAGAGGCCCAGCATTTT

J gene: TRBJ2-7
D gene: TRBD1
V gene: TRBV19
clone size: once
CDR3 protein: CASSIAGTVTYEQYF
CDR3 DNA: TGTGCCAGTAGTATCGCCGGGACAGTAACCTACGAGCAGTACTTC

J gene: TRBJ2-5
D gene: TRBD1
V gene: TRBV18
clone size: -
CDR3 protein: CASSPPSPGGEETQYF
CDR3 DNA: TGTGCCAGCTCACCACCGAGTCCAGGGGGTGAAGAGACCCAGTACTTC

J gene: TRBJ2-1
D gene: TRBD2
V gene: TRBV29-1
clone size: -
CDR3 protein: CSAVAGTSYNEQFF
CDR3 DNA: TGCAGCGCCGTAGCGGGCACCTCCTACAATGAGCAGTTCTTC

J gene: TRBJ2-7
D gene: -
V gene: TRBV6-1
clone size: -
CDR3 protein: CASSEGHYEQYF
CDR3 DNA: TGTGCCAGCAGTGAAGGACACTACGAGCAGTACTTC